This T cell receptor (beta chain) is drawn from a study of beta chain features in type 1 diabetes. Overall study: What patients shared with healthy donors was a similar profile of age, gender and cell yields.

The CDR3 extends over 15 amino acids. With 6 bases clipped from V and 5 bases from J, the junction kept 10 bases outside the gene matches. The germline gives CDR1 MNHEY, CDR2 SVGAGI. A remark on this clone: Its antigen is not identified.

Sequencing targeted expressed TCRB transcripts, as all isolated RNA had been reverse transcribed. About 3.57 million reads per sample on average were obtained from naive, central memory and regulatory T cell samples. Only in-frame clones appear in the TCRdb table, and some are missing; sequencing was by immunoSEQ multiplex PCR. Of a few hundred thousand clones in the sample, more than 12% were seen once. Overall study findings and caveats: Cells expressing TCR highly could be over-represented by cDNA sequencing.

Over 95% purity was reached by all sorted populations. The specimen was naive CD4+ T cells from blood. The source of this sequence is a woman aged 18 to 35 in good health. The rearrangement links TRBV6-5 to TRBJ2-5; 9 bases are a match to TRBD1. The CDR3 region is CASSRGQGAMETQYF. DNA for the CDR3: TGTGCCAGCAGCCGGGGACAGGGAGCCATGGAGACCCAGTACTTC.